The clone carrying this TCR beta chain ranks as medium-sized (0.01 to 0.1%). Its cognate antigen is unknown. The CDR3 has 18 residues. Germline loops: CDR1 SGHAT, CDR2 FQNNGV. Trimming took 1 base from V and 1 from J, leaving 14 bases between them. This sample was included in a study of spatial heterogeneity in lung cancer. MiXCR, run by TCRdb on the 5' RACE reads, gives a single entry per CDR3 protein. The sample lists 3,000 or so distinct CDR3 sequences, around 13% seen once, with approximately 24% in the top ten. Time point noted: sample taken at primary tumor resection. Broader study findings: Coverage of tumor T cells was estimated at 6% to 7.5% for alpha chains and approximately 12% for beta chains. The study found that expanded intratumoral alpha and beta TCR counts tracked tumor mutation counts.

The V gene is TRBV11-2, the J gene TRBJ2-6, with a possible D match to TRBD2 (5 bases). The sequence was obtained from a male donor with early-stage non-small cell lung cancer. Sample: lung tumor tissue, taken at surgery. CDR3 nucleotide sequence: TGTGCCAGCAGCTTAGGGACGGTCCCGGGGTCTGGGGCCAACGTCCTGACTTTC. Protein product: CASSLGTVPGSGANVLTF. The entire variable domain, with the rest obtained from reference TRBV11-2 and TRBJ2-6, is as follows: EAGVAQSPRYKIIEKRQSVAFWCNPISGHATLYWYQQILGQGPKLLIQFQNNGVVDDSQLPKDRFSAERLKGVDSTLKIQPAKLEDSAVYLCASSLGTVPGSGANVLTFGAGSRLTVL.